The 12 T cell receptor beta chains below all came from one sample that was sequenced in a study of T cells after yellow fever vaccination. TCRdb redid the calling of the 5' RACE reads with MiXCR, one entry per CDR3 protein. The sample includes approximately 550,000 distinct CDR3 sequences, less than 20% of them seen just once. This specimen consisted of PBMCs, obtained 15 days after the yellow fever booster vaccination. These receptors were obtained from a man aged 25-40 years who received the YFV17D yellow fever vaccine.

This clonotype showed up just once. The chain carries TRBV19 and TRBJ2-1; TRBD2 aligns across 8 bases. Germline trimming cut 8 bases from V and 3 bases from J; bases unmatched to any gene: 6. CDR1 and CDR2 from the germline V gene are LNHDA and SQIVND (reference sequence). This CDR3 is built from 14 residues. As DNA, the CDR3 is TGTGCCAGTGGTAGCGGGAAGTACTACAATGAGCAGTTCTTC. Protein: CASGSGKYYNEQFF.

The chain uses TRBV6-1 and TRBJ2-5; perhaps TRBD2 as D (7 bases). In germline, CDR1 is MNHNS, CDR2 SASEGT. V lost 7 bases and J lost 7, with 25 bases in between. The CDR3 sequence is 16 residues long. CDR3 amino acids: CASTPGGGSSYGTQYF. The CDR3 nucleotides are TGTGCCAGCACCCCCGGGGGCGGGAGTTCGTATGGGACCCAGTACTTC.

V and J are TRBV27 and TRBJ1-3, with D perhaps TRBD1 (6 bases). Trimming left V 3 bases short and J 0 bases short, with 12 bases between. CDR3 length: 16 residues. The germline V gene has CDR1 MNHEY and CDR2 SMNVEV (reference sequence). For the CDR3, the DNA is TGTGCCAGCAGTTTGGTGGGGGGCCTCTCTGGAAACACCATATATTTT. Encoded protein: CASSLVGGLSGNTIYF.

The rearrangement joins TRBV21-1 to TRBJ2-5; the table calls TRBD2, which could not be checked here. TRBV21-1 is described as a pseudogene. The CDR3 is 16 amino acids. The CDR3 reads CASSRPRRILKETQYF. The CDR3 DNA sequence: TGTGCCAGCAGCAGACCCAGGAGGATACTTAAAGAGACCCAGTACTTC.

The chain employs TRBV20-1 and TRBJ2-7; TRBD1 might be the D (6 bases). Trimming cost V 4 bases and J 6 bases, with 19 bases left between them. The CDR3 loop spans 14 amino acids. CDR1 and CDR2 (germline): DFQATT, SNEGSKA (reference sequence). The CDR3 region is CSATRQVGFSEQYF. The CDR3 region has the DNA TGCAGTGCTACCAGACAGGTTGGGTTCTCCGAGCAGTACTTC.

In this sample, this clonotype turned up many times. The J gene is TRBJ2-3, the V gene TRBV28, with 7 bases identical to TRBD2. The CDR3 has 14 amino acids. J gave up 4 bases and V 2 bases, and 3 bases lay outside the gene matches. The germline gives CDR1 MDHEN, CDR2 SYDVKM. The CDR3 region is CASSLAGAADTQYF. The CDR3 DNA is TGTGCCAGCAGTTTAGCGGGAGCCGCAGATACGCAGTATTTT.

This chain uses TRBV2 with TRBJ1-2; a possible D gene is TRBD1 (6 bases). The CDR3 is made up of 14 amino acids. Per the germline V gene, CDR1 is SNHLY and CDR2 is FYNNEI. V was clipped by 1 base and J by 5 bases, with 11 bases between them. The CDR3 loop is CASSEVVGAYGYTF. The CDR3 nucleotides read TGTGCCAGCAGTGAAGTAGTGGGGGCGTATGGCTACACCTTC.

The chain carries TRBV6-2 or TRBV6-3 and TRBJ2-2; unclear D gene. Trimming left V 10 bases short and J 0 bases short, with 9 bases between. Looked up from germline, CDR1 is MNHEY and CDR2 is SVGEGT. The CDR3 has 13 amino acids. The CDR3 bases are TGTGCCACCACGTTCGCGAACACCGGGGAGCTGTTTTTT. As protein: CATTFANTGELFF.

This chain connects TRBV29-1 to TRBJ2-6; D is possibly TRBD1 (6 bases). The CDR3 covers 16 residues. Germline values: CDR1 SQVTM, CDR2 ANQGSEA. The V end lost 1 base, the J end lost 0 bases, and 10 bases lay between the germline ends. The CDR3 here is CSVEVWGPSGANVLTF. The CDR3 DNA is TGCAGCGTTGAAGTGTGGGGGCCCTCTGGGGCCAACGTCCTGACTTTC.

This clonotype was seen many times. The J gene is TRBJ1-5, the V gene TRBV5-1; 10 nucleotides match TRBD1. The V gene's germline CDR1 is SGHRS and CDR2 YFSETQ. CDR3 length: 15 residues. Trimming took 3 bases from V and 7 from J; bases not matched to a gene: 7. CDR3 in amino acids: CASSWGTGVGQPQHF. The CDR3 bases are TGCGCCAGCAGCTGGGGGACAGGGGTTGGCCAGCCCCAGCATTTT. Using reference TRBV5-1 and TRBJ1-5 for the parts outside the CDR3, the full variable domain is KAGVTQTPRYLIKTRGQQVTLSCSPISGHRSVSWYQQTPGQGLQFLFEYFSETQRNKGNFPGRFSGRQFSNSRSEMNVSTLELGDSALYLCASSWGTGVGQPQHFGDGTRLSIL.

This clonotype was seen a few times. V is TRBV10-3 and J is TRBJ1-6; no firm D call. The CDR3 is made up of 12 amino acids. CDR1 and CDR2 from the germline V gene are ENHRY and SYGVKD. Deletions cut 6 bases from V and 9 bases from J, with 9 bases between. The CDR3 sequence is CAISGEGSPLHF. CDR3 in DNA: TGTGCCATCAGCGGTGAAGGTTCACCCCTCCACTTT.

V gene TRBV7-2 combines with J gene TRBJ2-7; D gene unclear. CDR3 length: 12 residues. The V end was cut by 7 bases, the J end by 3 bases, with 10 bases between. CDR1 and CDR2 from the germline V gene are SGHTA and FQGNSA. CDR3 sequence reads: CASTLGLYEQYF. CDR3 sequence (DNA): TGTGCCAGCACCCTGGGCCTCTACGAGCAGTACTTC.